This T cell receptor beta chain emerged from a study of CD8+ T cells in alopecia areata. Overall study: Treated patients were given oral tofacitinib, which was dosed at 5 to 10 mg twice daily. General observations from the study: Treatment with tofacitinib significantly lowered scalp clonality and reduced expanded CD8+ clones among the top 100. Mice showed TCR sharing more clearly than patients did, possibly owing to HLA. Many expanded lesional clones stayed in scalp and blood while on tofacitinib.

Treatment here: oral pan-JAK inhibitor, 5-10 mg twice daily. The germline V gene has CDR1 SQVTM and CDR2 ANQGSEA. The length of the CDR3 is 13 residues. The junction had 4 bases not matched to a gene; V was cut back by 6 bases and J by 4 bases. Isolated RNA was reverse transcribed into cDNA used as the sequencing template. TCRdb keeps only in-frame clones here, not all; method: immunoSEQ multiplex PCR. The table includes approximately 150,000 clones, about 60% detected once. Concerning this clone: Antigen unknown.

The genes are TRBV29-1 and TRBJ1-5; 9 nucleotides align to TRBD1. Source: CD4+ T cells sorted from blood, taken at week 24, from a patient treated with tofacitinib. The origin of this receptor is a human donor with alopecia areata. DNA for the CDR3: TGCAGCGTGGGGACAGGGACGAATCAGCCCCAGCATTTT. This sequence encodes CSVGTGTNQPQHF.